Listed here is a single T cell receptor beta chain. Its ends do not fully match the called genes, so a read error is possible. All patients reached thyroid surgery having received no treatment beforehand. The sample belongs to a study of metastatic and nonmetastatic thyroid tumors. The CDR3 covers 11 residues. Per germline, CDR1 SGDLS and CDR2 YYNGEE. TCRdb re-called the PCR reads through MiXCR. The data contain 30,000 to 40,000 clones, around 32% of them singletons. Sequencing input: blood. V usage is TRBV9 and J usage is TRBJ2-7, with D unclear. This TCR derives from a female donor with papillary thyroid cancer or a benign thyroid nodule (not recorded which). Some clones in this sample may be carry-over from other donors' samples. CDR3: CARSVGYEHYF. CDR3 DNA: TGTGCCCGCAGCGTAGGGTACGAGCACTACTTC.